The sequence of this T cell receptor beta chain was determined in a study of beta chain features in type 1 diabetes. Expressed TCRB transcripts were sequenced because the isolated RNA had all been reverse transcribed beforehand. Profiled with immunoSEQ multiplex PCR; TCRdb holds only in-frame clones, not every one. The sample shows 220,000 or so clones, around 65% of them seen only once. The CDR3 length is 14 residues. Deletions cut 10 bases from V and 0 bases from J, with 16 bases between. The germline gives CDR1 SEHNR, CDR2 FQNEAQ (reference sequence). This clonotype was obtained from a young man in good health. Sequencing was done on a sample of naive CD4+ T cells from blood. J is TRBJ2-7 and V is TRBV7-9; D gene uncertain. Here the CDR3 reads CATSPAVSSYEQYF. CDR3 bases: TGTGCCACCTCACCCGCGGTGAGCTCCTACGAGCAGTACTTC.